This TCR beta chain was profiled in a study of post-analysis software for immune sequencing data (dated by TCRdb to the mid-2010s). Study-wide context: Disease courses on record covered relapsing-remitting, secondary progressive and progressive-relapsing multiple sclerosis, though some patients had no subtype annotation. The patient repertoires were compared against about a dozen previously published healthy control repertoires obtained from donors aged about 6 to 27 years. A subset of samples was prepared in parallel using single-end sample barcoding, then pooled and co-amplified after Illumina adapter ligation.

To demonstrate the VDJtools post-analysis software, the study profiled TCR beta repertoires from the peripheral blood of about 13 young patients with multiple sclerosis. The multiple sclerosis patients were children and adolescents between about 6 and 16 years of age. The CDR3 sequence holds 15 residues, the cysteine and phenylalanine included. The retained sequence is limited to the CDR3, 45 bases, with the frame set at the first base. The germline V gene specifies SGHTA as CDR1 and FQGTGA as CDR2. This clonotype occurred once. Its target antigen remains unknown. A read error may account for a junction end that differs from germline. The library was built by means of PCR. The sequencer listed for this sample is Illumina HiSeq 2500. Unique molecular identifiers were incorporated into TCR beta cDNA libraries to reduce PCR and sequencing biases. Every 1 to 10 million input T cells yielded 500,000 or so cDNA molecules, meaning each molecule approximated one T cell. The patient libraries were prepared and sequenced using the same protocol as the earlier healthy control dataset. Within a given batch, samples were prepared together, multiplexed and sequenced on the same HiSeq lane. Per the original workflow: MIGEC was used to process the raw barcoded reads, and molecular identifier groups with only a single read were discarded before consensus assembly and CDR3 extraction. Clonotype tables were post-analysed with VDJtools, normalizing diversity by down-sampling all datasets to the smallest sample size. To correct batch-related cross-sample contamination, repertoire overlap clustering matched CDR3 amino acid sequences but not nucleotide sequences. TCRdb handled the public reads itself, with Q25 trimming in fastp and clone calling in MiXCR, and kept productive beta chains. For every CDR3 protein sequence, its rows merge into one entry that carries the most common genes and DNA. Here the V and J calls rest on TCRdb's processing, not on the authors' analysis. The table for this sample lists about 500,000 distinct CDR3 sequences; approximately 45% of them were counted only once. The ten largest clones add up to about an eighth of the sample.

Findings and caveats that apply to the study as a whole: Direct clustering with F measure revealed strong co-clustering of samples prepared in the same batch, which led to a batch-effect correction. The control group was slightly older than the multiple sclerosis patient group. Patients showed significantly higher frequencies than controls for about five TRBV segments, among them TRBV5-6, TRBV5-1 and TRBV20-1. Compared with controls, multiple sclerosis patients had significantly lower normalized Chao1 diversity, a finding suggesting substantial peripheral T-cell clonal expansion.

The sequenced material came from blood. Rearrangement joined TRBV7-3 to TRBJ2-5, with a weak D call of TRBD2 (6 bases match). The clonotype comes from a girl aged 10 to 17 with multiple sclerosis. The DNA reads TGTGCCAGCGGCTTTGGAGGGACTGCACAAGAGACCCAGTACTTC. Translation gives CASGFGGTAQETQYF.